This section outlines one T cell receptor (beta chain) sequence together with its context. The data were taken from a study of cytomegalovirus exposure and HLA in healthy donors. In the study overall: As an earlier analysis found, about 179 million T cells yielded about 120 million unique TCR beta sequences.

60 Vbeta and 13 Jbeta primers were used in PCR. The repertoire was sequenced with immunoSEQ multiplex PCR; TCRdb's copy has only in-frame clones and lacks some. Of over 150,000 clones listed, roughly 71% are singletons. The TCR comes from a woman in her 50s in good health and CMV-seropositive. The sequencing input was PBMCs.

CDR3 DNA sequence: TGTGCCAGCGGTGGGCTAGCGGGGGGGACCGGGGAGCTGTTTTTT. Its protein product is CASGGLAGGTGELFF. This chain links TRBV2 with TRBJ2-2; 12 bases align to TRBD2. J was trimmed by 5 bases and V by 8 bases; bases with no gene match: 6. The CDR3 sequence is 15 residues long. Per the germline V gene, CDR1 is SNHLY and CDR2 is FYNNEI.